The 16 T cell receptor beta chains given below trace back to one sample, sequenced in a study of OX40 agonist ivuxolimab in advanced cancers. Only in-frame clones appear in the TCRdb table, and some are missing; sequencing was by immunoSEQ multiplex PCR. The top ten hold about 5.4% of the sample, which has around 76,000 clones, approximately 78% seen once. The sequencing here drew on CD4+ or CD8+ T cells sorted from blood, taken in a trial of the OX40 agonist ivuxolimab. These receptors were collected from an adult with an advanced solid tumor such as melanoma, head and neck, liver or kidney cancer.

Here the CDR3 reads CASSYSPGLAGSGGELFF. In DNA form, the CDR3 reads TGTGCCAGCAGCTACAGTCCGGGACTAGCGGGATCGGGCGGGGAGCTGTTTTTT. V and J are TRBV9 and TRBJ2-2; 13 bases are a match to TRBD2. Germline values: CDR1 SGDLS, CDR2 YYNGEE. The CDR3 length is 18 residues. V lost 4 bases and J lost 7; bases outside the gene matches: 13.

DNA of the CDR3: TGTGCCAGCAGCTTAGCGGGAAGGGGGGAGACCCAGTACTTC. It yields the protein CASSLAGRGETQYF. The chain joins TRBV7-2 to TRBJ2-5; TRBD1 is a possible D gene (6 bases). Germline-derived CDR1 and CDR2 are SGHTA and FQGNSA. V lost 0 bases, J lost 5 bases, and 10 bases lay in between. This CDR3 region has 14 residues.

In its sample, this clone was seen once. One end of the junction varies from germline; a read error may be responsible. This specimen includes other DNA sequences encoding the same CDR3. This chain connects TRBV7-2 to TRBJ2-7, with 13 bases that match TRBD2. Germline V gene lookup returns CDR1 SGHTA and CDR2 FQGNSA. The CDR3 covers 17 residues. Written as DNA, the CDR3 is TGTGCCAGTAGCTTAGCGCCTTGGACTAGCGGGGGAGGGTTAGGGTACTTC. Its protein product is CASSLAPWTSGGGLGYF.

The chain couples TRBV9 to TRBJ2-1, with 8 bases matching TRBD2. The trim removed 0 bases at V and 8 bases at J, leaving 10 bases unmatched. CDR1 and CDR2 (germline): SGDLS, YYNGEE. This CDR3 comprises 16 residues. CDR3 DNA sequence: TGTGCCAGCAGCGTAGGGGGCCCAGGTAGCGGGGATGAGCAGTTCTTC. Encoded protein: CASSVGGPGSGDEQFF. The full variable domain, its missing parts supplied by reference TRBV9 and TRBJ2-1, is DSGVTQTPKHLITATGQRVTLRCSPRSGDLSVYWYQQSLDQGLQFLIQYYNGEERAKGNILERFSAQQFPDLHSELNLSSLELGDSALYFCASSVGGPGSGDEQFFGPGTRLTVL.

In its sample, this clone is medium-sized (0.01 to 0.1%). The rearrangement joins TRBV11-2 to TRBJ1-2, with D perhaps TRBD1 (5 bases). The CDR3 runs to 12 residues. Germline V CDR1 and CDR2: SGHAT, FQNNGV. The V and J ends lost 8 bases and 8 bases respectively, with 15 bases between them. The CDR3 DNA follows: TGTGCCAGCGGGACCGGCGGAACAGGCTACACCTTC. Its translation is CASGTGGTGYTF.

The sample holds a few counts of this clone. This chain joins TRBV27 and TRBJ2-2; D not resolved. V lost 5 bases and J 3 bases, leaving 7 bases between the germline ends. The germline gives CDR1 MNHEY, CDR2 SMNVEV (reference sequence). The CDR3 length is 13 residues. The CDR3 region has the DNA TGTGCCAGCAGTAGGAGAGACACCGGGGAGCTGTTTTTT. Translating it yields CASSRRDTGELFF.

The CDR3 here is CASRMDGFSSQYF. The CDR3 DNA sequence: TGTGCCAGCAGGATGGACGGCTTTTCCTCCCAGTACTTC. The rearrangement links TRBV2 to TRBJ2-5, with D unclear. CDR1 is SNHLY, CDR2 FYNNEI, per germline. V shed 6 bases and J shed 9 bases, with 17 bases lying between them. There are 13 residues in the CDR3.

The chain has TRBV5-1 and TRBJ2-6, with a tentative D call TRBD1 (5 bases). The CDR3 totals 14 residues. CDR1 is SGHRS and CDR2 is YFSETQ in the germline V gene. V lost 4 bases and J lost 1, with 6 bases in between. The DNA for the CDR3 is TGCGCCAGCAGCCAGGGTTCTGGGGCCAACGTCCTGACTTTC. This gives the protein CASSQGSGANVLTF.

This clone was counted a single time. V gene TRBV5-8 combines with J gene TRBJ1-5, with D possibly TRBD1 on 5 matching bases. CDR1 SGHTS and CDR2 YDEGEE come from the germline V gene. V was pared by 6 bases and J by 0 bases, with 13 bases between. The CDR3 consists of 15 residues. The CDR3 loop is CASILRGNSNQPQHF. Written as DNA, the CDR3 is TGTGCCAGCATCCTCCGGGGGAATAGCAATCAGCCCCAGCATTTT. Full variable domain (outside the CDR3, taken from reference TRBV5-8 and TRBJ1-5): EAGVTQSPTHLIKTRGQQATLRCSPISGHTSVYWYQQALGLGLQFLLWYDEGEERNRGNFPPRFSGRQFPNYSSELNVNALELEDSALYLCASILRGNSNQPQHFGDGTRLSIL.

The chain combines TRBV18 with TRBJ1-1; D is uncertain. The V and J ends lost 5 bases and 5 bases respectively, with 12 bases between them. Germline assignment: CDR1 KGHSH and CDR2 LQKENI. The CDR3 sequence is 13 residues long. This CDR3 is CASSTSEGTEAFF. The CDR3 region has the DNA TGTGCCAGCTCAACTTCGGAAGGAACTGAAGCTTTCTTT.

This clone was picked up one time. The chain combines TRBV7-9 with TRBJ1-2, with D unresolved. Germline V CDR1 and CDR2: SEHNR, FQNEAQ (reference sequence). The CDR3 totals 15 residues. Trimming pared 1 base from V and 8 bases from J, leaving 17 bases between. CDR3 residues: CASSLGPRGGQGYTF. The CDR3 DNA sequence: TGTGCCAGCAGCTTAGGCCCCCGGGGAGGGCAGGGCTACACCTTC.

The CDR3 DNA is TGTGCCAGCAGTTTTCGGGCAGGGGGGAACACTGAAGCTTTCTTT. Its translation is CASSFRAGGNTEAFF. V usage is TRBV6-6 and J usage is TRBJ1-1, with 7 bases aligning to TRBD1. Germline trimming cut 4 bases from V and 1 base from J; bases unmatched to any gene: 6. Germline V lookup: CDR1 MNHNY, CDR2 SVGAGI (reference sequence). The CDR3 length is 15 residues.

CDR3 sequence: CASSEGGTGPQHF. In nucleotides, the CDR3 is TGTGCCAGCAGTGAAGGGGGCACCGGGCCCCAGCATTTT. The genes are TRBV2 and TRBJ1-5, with D perhaps TRBD1 (5 bases). V lost 1 base and J lost 9, with 10 bases in between. Germline V gene data show CDR1 as SNHLY and CDR2 as FYNNEI. This CDR3 has 13 residues.

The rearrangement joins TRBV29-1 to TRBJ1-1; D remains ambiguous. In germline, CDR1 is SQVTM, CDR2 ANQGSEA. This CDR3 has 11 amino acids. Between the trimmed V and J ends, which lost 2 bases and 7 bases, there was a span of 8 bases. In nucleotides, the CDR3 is TGCAGCGTTGAACCCGGCAGTGAAGCTTTCTTT. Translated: CSVEPGSEAFF.

The CDR3 DNA follows: TGCAGCGCAGGGGACAGGGGTGTGGGGGAAAAACTGTTTTTT. Its translation: CSAGDRGVGEKLFF. The gene calls are TRBV29-1 and TRBJ1-4, with 10 bases aligning to TRBD1. Trimming cost V 7 bases and J 8 bases; bases outside gene matches: 10. The CDR3 covers 14 residues. Germline V gene sequence: CDR1 SQVTM, CDR2 ANQGSEA. The variable domain in full, completed from reference TRBV29-1 and TRBJ1-4, reads SAVISQKPSRDICQRGTSLTIQCQVDSQVTMMFWYRQQPGQSLTLIATANQGSEATYESGFVIDKFPISRPNLTFSTLTVSNMSPEDSSIYLCSAGDRGVGEKLFFGSGTQLSVL.

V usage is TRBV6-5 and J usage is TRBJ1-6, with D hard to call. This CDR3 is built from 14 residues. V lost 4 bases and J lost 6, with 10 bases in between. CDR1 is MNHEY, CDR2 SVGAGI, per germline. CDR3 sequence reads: CASSFAEINSPLHF. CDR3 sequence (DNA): TGTGCCAGCAGTTTTGCGGAGATTAATTCACCCCTCCACTTT.